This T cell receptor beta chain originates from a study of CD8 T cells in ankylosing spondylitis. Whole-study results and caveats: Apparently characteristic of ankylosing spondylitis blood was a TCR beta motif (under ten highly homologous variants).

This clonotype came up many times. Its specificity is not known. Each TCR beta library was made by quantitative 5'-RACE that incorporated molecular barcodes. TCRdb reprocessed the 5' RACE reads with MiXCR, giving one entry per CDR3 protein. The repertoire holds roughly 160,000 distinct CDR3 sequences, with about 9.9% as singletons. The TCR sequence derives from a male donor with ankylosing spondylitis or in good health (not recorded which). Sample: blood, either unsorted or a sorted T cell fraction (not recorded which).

CDR3 sequence (DNA): TGCAGTGCCCAGACAGTCTCCTACGAGCAGTACTTC. As protein: CSAQTVSYEQYF. The chain employs TRBV20-1 and TRBJ2-7, with TRBD1 as a possible D gene (5 bases). The CDR3 runs to 12 residues. V lost 6 bases, J lost 0 bases, and 9 bases lay in between. Germline CDR1 and CDR2: DFQATT and SNEGSKA (reference sequence).